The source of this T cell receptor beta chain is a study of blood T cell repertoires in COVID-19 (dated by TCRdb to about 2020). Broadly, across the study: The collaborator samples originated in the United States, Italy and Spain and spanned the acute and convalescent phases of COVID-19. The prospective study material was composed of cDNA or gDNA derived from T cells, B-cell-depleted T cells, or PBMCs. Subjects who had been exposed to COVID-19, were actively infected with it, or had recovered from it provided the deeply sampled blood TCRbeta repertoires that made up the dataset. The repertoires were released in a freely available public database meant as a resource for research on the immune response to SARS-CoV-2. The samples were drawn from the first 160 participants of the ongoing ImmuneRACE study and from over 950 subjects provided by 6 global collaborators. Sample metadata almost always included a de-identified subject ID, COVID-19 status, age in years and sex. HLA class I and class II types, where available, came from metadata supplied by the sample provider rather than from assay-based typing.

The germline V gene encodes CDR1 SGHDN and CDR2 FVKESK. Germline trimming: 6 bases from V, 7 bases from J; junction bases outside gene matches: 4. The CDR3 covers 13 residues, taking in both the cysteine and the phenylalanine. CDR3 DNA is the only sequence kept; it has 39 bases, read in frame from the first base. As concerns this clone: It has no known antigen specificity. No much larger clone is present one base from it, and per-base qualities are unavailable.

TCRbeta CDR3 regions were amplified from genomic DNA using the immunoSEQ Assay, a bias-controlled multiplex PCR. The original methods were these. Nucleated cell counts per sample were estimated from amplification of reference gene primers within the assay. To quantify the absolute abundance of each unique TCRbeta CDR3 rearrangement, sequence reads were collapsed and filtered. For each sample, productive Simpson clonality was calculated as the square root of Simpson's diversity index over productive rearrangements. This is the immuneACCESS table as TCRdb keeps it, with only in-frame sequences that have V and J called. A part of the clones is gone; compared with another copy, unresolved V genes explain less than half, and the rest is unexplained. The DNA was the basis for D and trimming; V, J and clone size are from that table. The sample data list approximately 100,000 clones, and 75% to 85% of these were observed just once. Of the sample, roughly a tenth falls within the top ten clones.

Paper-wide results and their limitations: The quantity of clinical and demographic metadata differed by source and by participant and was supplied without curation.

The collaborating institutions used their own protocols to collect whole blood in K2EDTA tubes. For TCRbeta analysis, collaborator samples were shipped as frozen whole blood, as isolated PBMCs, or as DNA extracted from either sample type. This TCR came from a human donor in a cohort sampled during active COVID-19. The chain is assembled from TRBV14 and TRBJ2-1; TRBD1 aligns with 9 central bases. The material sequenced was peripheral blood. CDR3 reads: CASRLTGGNEQFF. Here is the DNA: TGTGCCAGCAGATTGACAGGGGGTAATGAGCAGTTCTTC.